The T cell receptor (beta chain) described here comes from a study of CD8 T cells in Susac syndrome. Whole-study results and caveats: TCR sequencing and HLA analysis covered a relatively small number of individuals. No clonal expansion appeared among CD4+ T cells in Susac patients.

Negative isolation was used for CD8+ and CD4+ T cells and FACS enrichment for TEMRA cells. V was cut by 5 bases and J by 3 bases, with 19 bases left in between. The CDR3 is 15 amino acids. CDR1 DFQATT and CDR2 SNEGSKA come from the germline V gene (reference sequence). In regard to this clonotype: Its specificity is not known.

RNA amounts of about 0.5 to 1 ug underwent reverse transcription with random hexamers. TCRdb fed the immunoSEQ multiplex PCR reads into MiXCR, producing one record per CDR3 protein. Here the sample spans tens of thousands of distinct CDR3 sequences, roughly 93% being singletons. The J gene is TRBJ2-5, the V gene TRBV20-1; the D is unclear. The sequence was collected from a human donor with Susac syndrome. The specimen was CD4+ T cells from PBMCs. The DNA for the CDR3 is TGCAGTGCTCAGACTCCTACCGCAACCAAAGAGACCCAGTACTTC. Translated: CSAQTPTATKETQYF.